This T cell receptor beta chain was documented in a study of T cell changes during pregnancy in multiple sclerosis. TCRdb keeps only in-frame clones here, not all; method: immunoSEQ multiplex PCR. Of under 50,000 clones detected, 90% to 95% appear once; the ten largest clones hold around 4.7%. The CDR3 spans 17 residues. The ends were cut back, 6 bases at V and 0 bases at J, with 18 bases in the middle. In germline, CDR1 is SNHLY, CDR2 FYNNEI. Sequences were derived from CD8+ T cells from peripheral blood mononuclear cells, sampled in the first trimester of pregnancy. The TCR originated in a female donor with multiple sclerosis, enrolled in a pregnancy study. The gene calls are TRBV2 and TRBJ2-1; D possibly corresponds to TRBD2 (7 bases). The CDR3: CASRQPLGGDSYNEQFF. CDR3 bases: TGTGCCAGCAGACAACCCTTAGGGGGGGACTCCTACAATGAGCAGTTCTTC.